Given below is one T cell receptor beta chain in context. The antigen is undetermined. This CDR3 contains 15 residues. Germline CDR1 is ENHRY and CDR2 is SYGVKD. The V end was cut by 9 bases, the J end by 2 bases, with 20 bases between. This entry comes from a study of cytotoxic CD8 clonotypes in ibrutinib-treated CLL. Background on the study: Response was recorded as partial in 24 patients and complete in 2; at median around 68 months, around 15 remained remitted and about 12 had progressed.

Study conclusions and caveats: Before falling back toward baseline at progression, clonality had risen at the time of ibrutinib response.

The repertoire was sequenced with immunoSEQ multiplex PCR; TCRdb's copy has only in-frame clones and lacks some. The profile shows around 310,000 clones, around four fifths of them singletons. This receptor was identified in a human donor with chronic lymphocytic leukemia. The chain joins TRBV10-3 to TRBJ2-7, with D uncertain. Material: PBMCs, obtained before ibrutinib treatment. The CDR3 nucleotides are TGTGCCATGGGGTCCTGGGAAACTGCTACCTACGAGCAGTACTTC. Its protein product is CAMGSWETATYEQYF.